This T cell receptor (beta chain) emerged from a study of T cells in Graves' hyperthyroidism and ophthalmopathy. This clonotype has just a few counts. CDR1 is MNHEY, CDR2 SVGAGI, per germline. This CDR3 has 18 amino acids. Trimming stripped 2 bases from V and 1 base from J, with 17 bases between. The TCR beta CDR3 regions underwent amplification using RNA transcripts as the source. An initial round of RT-PCR targeting the TCR CDR3 relied on the HTBI primer set. TCRdb recomputed calls from the multiplex PCR reads with MiXCR, one row per CDR3 protein. This sample has 500,000 to 750,000 distinct CDR3 sequences; 15% to 18% occur once, and the top ten carry around 7.5%.

The TCR was taken from a woman aged 30 to 39 with Graves' hyperthyroidism. The sequenced material came from blood. This chain uses TRBV6-5 with TRBJ2-2, with D perhaps matching TRBD2 (5 bases). In DNA, the CDR3 is TGTGCCAGCAGTTACCGCACCACTAGAGGGATGAACACCGGGGAGCTGTTTTTT. It codes for CASSYRTTRGMNTGELFF.